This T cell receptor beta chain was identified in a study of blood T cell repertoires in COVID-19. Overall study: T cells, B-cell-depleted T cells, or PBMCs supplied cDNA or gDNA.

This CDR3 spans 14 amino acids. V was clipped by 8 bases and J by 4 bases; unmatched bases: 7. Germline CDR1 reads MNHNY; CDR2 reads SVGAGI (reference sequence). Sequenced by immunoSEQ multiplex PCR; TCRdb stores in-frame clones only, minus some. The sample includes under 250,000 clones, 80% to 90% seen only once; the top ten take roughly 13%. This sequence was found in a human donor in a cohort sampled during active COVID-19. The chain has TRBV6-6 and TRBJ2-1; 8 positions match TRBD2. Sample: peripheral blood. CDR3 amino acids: CASGTSGDYNEQFF. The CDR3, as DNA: TGTGCCAGCGGTACTAGCGGCGATTACAATGAGCAGTTCTTC.